The 27 T cell receptor beta chains below all came from one sample that was sequenced in a study of cytomegalovirus exposure and HLA in healthy donors. Primers: 60 Vbeta forward and 13 Jbeta reverse. Produced via immunoSEQ multiplex PCR; TCRdb's table is partial and in-frame only. The table includes under 95,000 clones, around three quarters detected once. The sequenced sample consisted of PBMCs. The receptor set was obtained from a male donor in good health and CMV-seronegative.

The chain couples TRBV27 to TRBJ1-1, with a tentative D call TRBD1 (6 bases). Trimming stripped 6 bases from V and 1 base from J, with 18 bases between. The CDR3 totals 16 residues. CDR1 and CDR2 from the germline V gene are MNHEY and SMNVEV (reference sequence). The CDR3 region has the DNA TGTGCCAGCAGACCAATCCAACAGGGCCGGAACACTGAAGCTTTCTTT. It codes for CASRPIQQGRNTEAFF.

The rearrangement links TRBV18 to TRBJ1-5, with 8 bases lining up with TRBD1. The CDR3 contains 14 residues. The V gene end was trimmed by 5 bases and the J gene end by 7 bases; junction bases not matched to a gene: 7. The germline gives CDR1 KGHSH, CDR2 LQKENI. In nucleotides, the CDR3 is TGTGCCAGCTCAACCGGGACAGGTGGACAGCCCCAGCATTTT. Encoded protein: CASSTGTGGQPQHF.

The genes are TRBV30 and TRBJ1-1; D remains unclear. V lost 4 bases and J 5 bases, leaving 14 bases between the germline ends. This CDR3 region has 13 residues. CDR1 GTSNPN and CDR2 SVGIG come from the germline V gene (reference sequence). The chain's CDR3 is CAWTTGVGTEAFF. The CDR3 nucleotides read TGTGCCTGGACTACCGGCGTCGGGACTGAAGCTTTCTTT.

The rearrangement links TRBV29-1 to TRBJ2-1; 13 bases agree with TRBD2. The CDR3 totals 17 residues. The V segment lost 7 bases and the J segment 0 bases; nucleotides outside the gene matches: 9. The germline CDR1 and CDR2 sequences are SQVTM and ANQGSEA. In DNA form, the CDR3 reads TGCAGCGCGGGTACTAGCGGGGGGGCCCACTCCTACAATGAGCAGTTCTTC. Protein sequence: CSAGTSGGAHSYNEQFF.

To note about this clone: A junction boundary mismatches the germline segment, possibly from a read error. The chain joins TRBV2 to TRBJ1-2, with TRBD1 as a possible D gene (6 bases). The germline gives CDR1 SNHLY, CDR2 FYNNEI. The length of the CDR3 is 13 residues. The chain's CDR3 is CASSETGNYGYPF. The CDR3 DNA is TGTGCCAGCAGTGAAACAGGGAACTATGGCTACCCCTTC.

The chain combines TRBV9 with TRBJ2-5, with 7 bases that match TRBD1. Germline V gene lookup returns CDR1 SGDLS and CDR2 YYNGEE. The CDR3 totals 15 residues. With 5 bases clipped from V and 5 bases from J, the junction kept 12 bases outside the gene matches. The CDR3, as DNA: TGTGCCAGCAGTCCGGATAGACCACAGGGGGAGACCCAGTACTTC. Translation gives CASSPDRPQGETQYF.

This chain joins TRBV21-1 and TRBJ2-2; the table names TRBD2, a call not compared with the DNA. TRBV21-1 is recorded as a pseudogene. The CDR3 loop spans 20 amino acids. CDR3 DNA: TGTGCCAGCAGCTTCCCCGGGACTAGCGGGGGGGCGGTCGGCACCGGGGAGCTGTTTTTT. This gives the protein CASSFPGTSGGAVGTGELFF.

The chain carries TRBV19 and TRBJ2-4; D might be TRBD1 (7 bases). This CDR3 is 16 amino acids long. Germline CDR1 is LNHDA and CDR2 is SQIVND (reference sequence). Between the trimmed V and J ends, which lost 4 bases and 2 bases, there was a span of 15 bases. The CDR3 DNA is TGTGCCAGTAGTAGCGGGACAGCGGCCCCCAAAAACATTCAGTACTTC. Translated: CASSSGTAAPKNIQYF. The full variable domain, in which reference TRBV19 and TRBJ2-4 provide the parts outside the CDR3, is DGGITQSPKYLFRKEGQNVTLSCEQNLNHDAMYWYRQDPGQGLRLIYYSQIVNDFQKGDIAEGYSVSREKKESFPLTVTSAQKNPTAFYLCASSSGTAAPKNIQYFGAGTRLSVL.

The rearrangement links TRBV10-3 to TRBJ2-1; D is ambiguous. The CDR3 has 11 residues. Trimming pared 11 bases from V and 7 bases from J, leaving 12 bases between. The germline V gene has CDR1 ENHRY and CDR2 SYGVKD. CDR3 DNA sequence: TGTGCCCATGGAGAAGGAAATGAGCAGTTCTTC. Translated: CAHGEGNEQFF.

This clone was observed a single time. The chain joins TRBV19 to TRBJ2-2, with 9 bases lining up with TRBD1. The CDR3 consists of 16 residues. Looked up from germline, CDR1 is LNHDA and CDR2 is SQIVND (reference sequence). The V gene end was trimmed by 4 bases and the J gene end by 0 bases; junction bases not matched to a gene: 3. The CDR3 sequence is CASSKQGAPNTGELFF. The CDR3, as DNA: TGTGCCAGTAGTAAACAGGGGGCCCCGAACACCGGGGAGCTGTTTTTT.

The J gene is TRBJ2-5, the V gene TRBV2; possible D gene TRBD2, 6 bases. Germline loops: CDR1 SNHLY, CDR2 FYNNEI. Trimming stripped 7 bases from V and 5 bases from J, with 20 bases between. The CDR3 is 15 residues long. The CDR3 region is CASIWSTLGRETQYF. As DNA, the CDR3 is TGTGCCAGCATTTGGTCTACTTTAGGGAGGGAGACCCAGTACTTC.

The chain is built from TRBV7-2 and TRBJ1-3; D gene unclear. V lost 2 bases to trimming and J lost 0 bases, with 14 bases between them. This CDR3 contains 17 residues. Germline CDR1 SGHTA, CDR2 FQGNSA. This CDR3 reads CASSLQVLPFSGNTIYF. The CDR3 nucleotides read TGTGCCAGCAGCTTACAGGTACTCCCATTCTCTGGAAACACCATATATTTT.

Only a few counts were recorded for this clone. This chain uses TRBV7-9 with TRBJ1-1, with 8 bases identical to TRBD1. Germline V gene sequence: CDR1 SEHNR, CDR2 FQNEAQ (reference sequence). The CDR3 consists of 13 residues. Unmatched junction bases numbered 6, after V lost 5 bases and J lost 7 bases. For the CDR3, the DNA is TGTGCCAGCAGCGATACAACAGGGGGTGAAGCTTTCTTT. Translation: CASSDTTGGEAFF.

V usage is TRBV28 and J usage is TRBJ1-2, with 7 bases aligning to TRBD1. With 2 bases clipped from V and 14 bases from J, the junction kept 14 bases outside the gene matches. Germline CDR1 reads MDHEN; CDR2 reads SYDVKM. The CDR3 is 14 residues long. The chain's CDR3 is CASSLDRDTPWCTF. The CDR3 DNA sequence: TGTGCCAGCAGTTTAGACAGGGATACACCTTGGTGTACCTTC.

This clone has just a few counts. This sequence joins TRBV19 and TRBJ2-7, with TRBD2 matching over 9 bases. This CDR3 spans 14 amino acids. V was clipped by 3 bases and J by 0 bases; unmatched bases: 0. CDR1 is LNHDA, CDR2 SQIVND, per germline (reference sequence). In nucleotides, the CDR3 is TGTGCCAGTAGTATGCGGGGGGGCTCCTACGAGCAGTACTTC. Protein: CASSMRGGSYEQYF. The variable domain in full, completed from reference TRBV19 and TRBJ2-7, reads DGGITQSPKYLFRKEGQNVTLSCEQNLNHDAMYWYRQDPGQGLRLIYYSQIVNDFQKGDIAEGYSVSREKKESFPLTVTSAQKNPTAFYLCASSMRGGSYEQYFGPGTRLTVT.

This rearrangement joins TRBV6-5 to TRBJ2-3; the match to TRBD2 covers 8 bases. The trim removed 4 bases at V and 7 bases at J, leaving 7 bases unmatched. The CDR3 is 14 residues long. Per germline, CDR1 MNHEY and CDR2 SVGAGI. The CDR3 coding sequence is TGTGCCAGCAGTTCCCGGACTAGCAGACATACGCAGTATTTT. Translation: CASSSRTSRHTQYF.

The genes are TRBV30 and TRBJ2-5; D is ambiguous. There are 11 residues in the CDR3. Germline CDR1 reads GTSNPN; CDR2 reads SVGIG (reference sequence). V was cut by 5 bases and J by 1 base, with 5 bases left in between. DNA for the CDR3: TGTGCCTGGCAAATCCAAGAGACCCAGTACTTC. Translating gives CAWQIQETQYF.

CDR3 sequence: CASSFTGSYSNQPQHF. CDR3 nucleotides: TGTGCCAGCAGTTTCACAGGGAGCTATAGCAATCAGCCCCAGCATTTT. This chain links TRBV28 with TRBJ1-5; perhaps TRBD1 as D (6 bases). Germline CDR1 MDHEN, CDR2 SYDVKM. Trimming took off 3 bases at V and 0 bases at J, with 12 bases between the two ends. The CDR3 runs 16 residues.

The table lists this clone with a count of one. V is TRBV5-1 and J is TRBJ2-2; 8 bases are shared with TRBD1. The germline CDR1 and CDR2 sequences are SGHRS and YFSETQ. V shed 0 bases and J 0 bases; nucleotides not matched to a gene: 4. CDR3 length: 17 residues. As DNA, the CDR3 is TGCGCCAGCAGCTTGGGCCCGACAGGGGCGAACACCGGGGAGCTGTTTTTT. This codes for CASSLGPTGANTGELFF.

The chain uses TRBV4-3 and TRBJ2-3, with TRBD2 matching 9 bases. The CDR3 sequence is 16 residues long. V lost 0 bases to trimming and J lost 4 bases; unmatched junction nucleotides: 5. The V gene's germline CDR1 is LGHNA and CDR2 YSLEER. In DNA form, the CDR3 reads TGCGCCAGCAGCCAAGATTATAAGCGGGGGGCAGATACGCAGTATTTT. Protein: CASSQDYKRGADTQYF.

V gene TRBV18 combines with J gene TRBJ2-5; TRBD2 might be the D (7 bases). V dropped 6 bases and J dropped 1 base, with 12 bases sitting between them. Germline V gene sequence: CDR1 KGHSH, CDR2 LQKENI. The CDR3 extends over 14 amino acids. The CDR3 sequence: CASSPRGGQETQYF. The CDR3 DNA reads TGTGCCAGCTCTCCGAGGGGGGGCCAAGAGACCCAGTACTTC.

This clone was picked up one time. The chain combines TRBV6-1 with TRBJ1-1, with 8 bases aligning to TRBD1. V trimming: 4 bases; J trimming: 5 bases; junction bases outside the gene matches: 18. CDR3 size: 18 residues. Germline V gene data show CDR1 as MNHNS and CDR2 as SASEGT. The CDR3 sequence: CASSVSRVPQGVKTEAFF. CDR3 in DNA: TGTGCCAGCAGTGTCTCAAGGGTGCCACAGGGGGTTAAAACTGAAGCTTTCTTT.

This clone turned up a few times. This chain connects TRBV6-1 to TRBJ2-5; TRBD1 agrees at 7 bases. Germline CDR1 reads MNHNS; CDR2 reads SASEGT. The CDR3 is made up of 13 amino acids. Losses at the gene ends were 8 bases for V and 5 bases for J; bases not matched to a gene: 8. The DNA for the CDR3 is TGTGCCAGCCACCTCGACAGGGCCGAGACCCAGTACTTC. Amino acids: CASHLDRAETQYF.

The rearrangement uses TRBV12-5 and TRBJ2-5; TRBD1 agrees at 9 bases. CDR3 length: 17 amino acids. The trim removed 2 bases at V and 5 bases at J, leaving 12 bases unmatched. Germline values: CDR1 LGHNT, CDR2 FRNRAP. CDR3 DNA: TGTGCTAGTGGTTTGACCCCGGGACAGGGATGGGGGGAGACCCAGTACTTC. Its translation: CASGLTPGQGWGETQYF.

This clone was observed a few times. The chain carries TRBV9 and TRBJ2-1; 8 bases map to TRBD1. The V gene end was trimmed by 0 bases and the J gene end by 8 bases; junction bases not matched to a gene: 7. Germline V CDR1 and CDR2: SGDLS, YYNGEE. This CDR3 contains 15 residues. The chain's CDR3 is CASSVEGTGRHEQFF. In DNA, the CDR3 is TGTGCCAGCAGCGTAGAAGGGACAGGAAGGCATGAGCAGTTCTTC.

The chain has TRBV5-1 and TRBJ2-5, with D possibly being TRBD1 (5 bases). The J call may be mistaken, given a closer DNA end match to TRBJ2-7. The length of the CDR3 is 12 residues. Per the germline V gene, CDR1 is SGHRS and CDR2 is YFSETQ. CDR3 DNA: TGCGCCAGCAGCTTGCAGGGCTACGAGCAGTACTTC. Amino acids: CASSLQGYEQYF.

The V call is TRBV6-5, the J call TRBJ1-5, with D possibly TRBD1 on 6 matching bases. CDR1 and CDR2 from the germline V gene are MNHEY and SVGAGI. The V end lost 8 bases, the J end lost 6 bases, and 14 bases lay between the germline ends. The length of the CDR3 is 13 residues. CDR3: CASGRGLSQPQHF. The CDR3 nucleotides are TGTGCCAGCGGTAGGGGGTTGAGTCAGCCCCAGCATTTT.